This TCR beta chain comes out of a study of post-analysis software for immune sequencing data. Study results and limitations: Controls had lower frequencies than patients of 4 or 5 TRBV segments, which included TRBV5-6, TRBV5-1 and TRBV20-1. For normalized Chao1 diversity, multiple sclerosis patients scored significantly lower than controls did.

In regard to this clonotype: Its target is not known.

Libraries were made from TCR beta cDNA, and they carried unique molecular identifiers. TCRdb reprocessed the PCR reads with MiXCR, giving one entry per CDR3 protein. The data show 750,000 to 950,000 distinct CDR3 sequences, 53% seen once. The CDR3 is 14 amino acids. The rearrangement joins TRBV12-3 or TRBV12-4 to TRBJ2-7; D possibly corresponds to TRBD2 (6 bases). The J call is doubtful: the DNA matches TRBJ2-5 better. The sequence came from a girl between 10 and 17 years old with multiple sclerosis. The sample consisted of blood. CDR3 sequence (DNA): TGTGCCAGCAGTTTAGGTACGGGAGCAGAGACCCAGTACTTC. Its protein product is CASSLGTGAETQYF.